A selection of T cell receptor beta chains follows, all from one sample in a study of cytomegalovirus exposure and HLA in healthy donors. Method: immunoSEQ multiplex PCR; TCRdb's copy keeps in-frame clones and lacks some. The sample has 150,000 to 200,000 clones, more than 65% seen once; the top ten hold about 3.1%. Sequences were obtained from PBMCs. Every receptor here comes from a female donor in good health and CMV-seronegative. The CDR3 runs from the conserved cysteine through the conserved F or W. The D gene is left open where the match is weak. Expanded clones get a size class; other rows say once, few or many, or leave the size out.

>TRBD1|TRBV5-4|TRBJ1-4|.
TGTGCCAGCAGCAAAACCGGGACAGTAAATGAAAAACTGTTTTTT
CASSKTGTVNEKLFF
>TRBD2|TRBV11-3|TRBJ2-2|few
TGTGCCAGCAGCCCCCGGATAGCGGGAATAGCCGGGGAGCTGTTTTTT
CASSPRIAGIAGELFF
>TRBD2|TRBV28|TRBJ2-3|.
TGTGCCAGCAGTAACCCAGCGGGGGATTACACAGATACGCAGTATTTT
CASSNPAGDYTDTQYF
>TRBD2|TRBV18|TRBJ2-3|.
TGTGCCAGCTCACCTCTGCGGACTAGCGGGAGGGCCAGGGGCGTCACAGATACGCAGTATTTT
CASSPLRTSGRARGVTDTQYF
>TRBD1|TRBV15|TRBJ2-7|.
TGTGCCACCAGCAGGGACTACCTTGGGACAGGGGACGAGCAGTACTTC
CATSRDYLGTGDEQYF
>TRBD2|TRBV5-1|TRBJ2-5|few
TGCGCCAGCAGCCAGATGGGACTAACCCAAGAGACCCAGTACTTC
CASSQMGLTQETQYF
>.|TRBV5-1|TRBJ2-6|.
TGCGCCAGCAGCACGGACAATTTCCCTGGGGCCAACGTCCTGACTTTC
CASSTDNFPGANVLTF
>TRBD1|TRBV28|TRBJ1-5|.
TGTGCCAGCAGCTCGACAGGGCTTGGTCAGCCCCAGCATTTT
CASSSTGLGQPQHF
>.|TRBV6-6|TRBJ2-7|.
TGTGCCAGCGGGGCAGGGATAGTTGGCGAGCAGTACTTC
CASGAGIVGEQYF
>.|TRBV4-2|TRBJ2-2|few
TGTGCCAGCAGCCGTAACGGGTTGAACACCGGGGAGCTGTTTTTT
CASSRNGLNTGELFF
>.|TRBV15|TRBJ1-2|.
TGTGCCACTAAACCGGACACCTTCTATGGCTACACCTTC
CATKPDTFYGYTF
>TRBD1|TRBV9|TRBJ2-1|.
TGTGCCAGCAGCTTACCGGGACAGGGGGCAACCCGGGGTCGATACAATGAGCAGTTCTTC
CASSLPGQGATRGRYNEQFF
>.|TRBV7-9|TRBJ2-3|.
TGTTCCAGCAGCTGGGATATAGCGCGCACAGATACGCAGTATTTT
CSSSWDIARTDTQYF
>.|TRBV28|TRBJ2-7|.
TGTGCCAGCAGTTTCCGGGGGGCCTCCTACGAGCAGTACTTC
CASSFRGASYEQYF
>TRBD1|TRBV5-6|TRBJ1-5|.
TGTGCCAGCAGCTTCCACGACAGGGGGCTTCAGCCCCAGCATTTT
CASSFHDRGLQPQHF
>.|TRBV23-1|TRBJ1-3|.
TGCGCCAGCCCCTCCCAGGGGAGCTCTGGAAACACCATATATTTT
CASPSQGSSGNTIYF
>TRBD2|TRBV6-6|TRBJ2-7|.
TGTGCCAGCACCAAAGCGGGGGGGCCGGACGAGCAGTACTTC
CASTKAGGPDEQYF
>.|TRBV5-1|TRBJ1-6|.
TGCGCCAGCAGCTTAGAGTCCGGGCCCCTCCACTTT
CASSLESGPLHF
>TRBD1|TRBV11-1|TRBJ2-1|once
TGTGCCAGCAGCTTAGAGGGGACAGGATACAATGAGCAGTTCTTC
CASSLEGTGYNEQFF
>TRBD1|TRBV6-1|TRBJ1-5|.
TGTGCCAGCAGTGAGTCCGGGACAGCACGGGGGCCCCAGCATTTT
CASSESGTARGPQHF
>TRBD1|TRBV11-2|TRBJ2-7|.
TGTGCCAGCAGCTTAGATAGAGGGACAGGGACATACGAGCAGTACTTC
CASSLDRGTGTYEQYF
>.|TRBV5-1|TRBJ1-4|once
TGCGCCAGCAGCAGAGGAACTAATGAAAAACTGTTTTTT
CASSRGTNEKLFF
>TRBD2|TRBV18|TRBJ2-3|.
TGTGCCAGCTCGAGAGCGGGGGATCGCACAGATACGCAGTATTTT
CASSRAGDRTDTQYF
>TRBD2|TRBV19|TRBJ2-7|.
TGTGCCAGTAGGCGTACTAGCGGGAGGGAATACGAGCAGTACTTC
CASRRTSGREYEQYF
>TRBD1|TRBV2|TRBJ2-2|once
TGTGCCAGCAGTGACGGACAGGGAGGCACCGGGGAGCTGTTTTTT
CASSDGQGGTGELFF
>TRBD1|TRBV11-3|TRBJ1-2|.
TGTGCCAGCAGCTTAGGTTCAGGGGGCCATGGCTACACCTTC
CASSLGSGGHGYTF